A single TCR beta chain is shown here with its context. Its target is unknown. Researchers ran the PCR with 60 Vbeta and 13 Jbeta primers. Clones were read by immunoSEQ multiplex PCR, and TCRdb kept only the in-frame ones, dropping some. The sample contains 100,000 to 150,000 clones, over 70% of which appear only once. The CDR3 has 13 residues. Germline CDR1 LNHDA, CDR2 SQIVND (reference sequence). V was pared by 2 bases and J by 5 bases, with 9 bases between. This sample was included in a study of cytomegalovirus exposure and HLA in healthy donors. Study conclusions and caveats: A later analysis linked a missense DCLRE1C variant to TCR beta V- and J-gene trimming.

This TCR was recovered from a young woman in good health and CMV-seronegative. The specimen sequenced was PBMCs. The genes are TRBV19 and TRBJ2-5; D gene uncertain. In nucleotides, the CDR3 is TGTGCCAGTAGTATAAACGCGGCGGAGACCCAGTACTTC. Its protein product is CASSINAAETQYF.